The rows below give T cell receptor beta chains drawn from one sample of a study of T cells in Graves' hyperthyroidism and ophthalmopathy. TCRdb re-derived calls from the multiplex PCR reads in MiXCR, one entry per CDR3 protein. The table shows about 360,000 distinct CDR3 sequences, with approximately 20% occurring only once. Sequencing was carried out using blood. Receptors originate from a young woman with Graves' hyperthyroidism. CDR3s leave out the opening cysteine and the closing phenylalanine or tryptophan. Only part of the rows carry a size: once, few, many, or a class if the clone is expanded.

V: TRBV20-1
size: .
CDR3: SAQAQGSDYEQY

V: TRBV5-4
size: many
CDR3: ASSMRDSSYEQY

V: TRBV4-1
size: many
CDR3: ASSPDDSRANYGYT

V: TRBV12-3/TRBV12-4
size: .
CDR3: ASSLGETGSIQY

V: TRBV11-1
size: .
CDR3: ASSNTRDREYEQY

V: TRBV5-1
size: many
CDR3: ASSPASGGADTQY

V: TRBV27
size: .
CDR3: ASSFWGELF

V: TRBV13
size: many
CDR3: ASSMGTDASAF

V: TRBV6-1
size: many
CDR3: ASSEAGHLFNQPQH

V: TRBV12-3/TRBV12-4
size: many
CDR3: ASSFYRVSGANVLT

V: TRBV9
size: many
CDR3: ASSVENRVVAGNTIY

V: TRBV7-8
size: many
CDR3: ASKRTEETQY

V: TRBV10-3
size: many
CDR3: AISDGQFYGYT

V: TRBV27
size: few
CDR3: ASSLCRDPYEQY

V: TRBV10-3
size: many
CDR3: AITPGGPEAF

V: TRBV7-8
size: .
CDR3: ASSLASTGLNTEAF

V: TRBV4-1
size: many
CDR3: ASSQEEDPNYGYT

V: TRBV11-1
size: few
CDR3: ASSSTGTSGTEETQY

V: TRBV12-3/TRBV12-4
size: many
CDR3: ASSLTQNTIY

V: TRBV6-1
size: many
CDR3: ASGDPYSGNTIY

V: TRBV4-2
size: many
CDR3: ASSQAPGNTGELF

V: TRBV29-1
size: many
CDR3: SVGPGQGYTEAF

V: TRBV18
size: many
CDR3: ASSPPSRGSYEQY

V: TRBV10-3
size: many
CDR3: AIGASGAYEQY

V: TRBV11-2
size: many
CDR3: ASSLVRVGTEAF

V: TRBV6-2/TRBV6-3
size: once
CDR3: ASSSYGNTEAF

V: TRBV5-1
size: many
CDR3: ASSRADKVPVYEQY

V: TRBV7-2
size: .
CDR3: ASSPIAGNTEAF

V: TRBV28
size: many
CDR3: ASIPPGRGRQPQH

V: TRBV6-5
size: many
CDR3: ASSYGGGLNYGYT

V: TRBV6-5
size: .
CDR3: ASSYSTLGNSGNTIY

V: TRBV6-1
size: many
CDR3: ASSESSNTEAF

V: TRBV6-1
size: many
CDR3: ATQSAF

V: TRBV10-3
size: many
CDR3: AISEDGPTEAF